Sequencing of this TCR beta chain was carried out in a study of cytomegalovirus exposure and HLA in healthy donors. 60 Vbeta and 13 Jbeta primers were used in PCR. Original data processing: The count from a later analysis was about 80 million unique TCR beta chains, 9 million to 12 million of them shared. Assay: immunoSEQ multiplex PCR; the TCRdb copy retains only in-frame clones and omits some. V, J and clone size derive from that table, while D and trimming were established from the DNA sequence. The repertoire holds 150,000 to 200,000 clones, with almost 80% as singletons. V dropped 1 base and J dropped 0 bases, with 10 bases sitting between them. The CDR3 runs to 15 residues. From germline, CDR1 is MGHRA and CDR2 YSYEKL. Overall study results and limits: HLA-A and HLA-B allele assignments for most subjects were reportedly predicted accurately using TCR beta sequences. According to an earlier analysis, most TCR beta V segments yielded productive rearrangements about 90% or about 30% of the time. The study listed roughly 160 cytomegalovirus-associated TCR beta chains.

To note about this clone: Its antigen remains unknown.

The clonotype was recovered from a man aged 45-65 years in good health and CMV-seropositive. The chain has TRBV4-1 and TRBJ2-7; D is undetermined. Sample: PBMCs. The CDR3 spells CASSQVTSSSYEQYF. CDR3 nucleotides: TGCGCCAGCAGCCAAGTAACTTCAAGCTCCTACGAGCAGTACTTC.